The 12 T cell receptor beta chains reported below all come from one sample, sequenced in a study of T cell responses to AZD1222 COVID-19 vaccine (dated by TCRdb to 2020 to 2022). Library preparation was by the immunoSEQ multiplex PCR assay. TCRdb holds this immuneACCESS table with in-frame rearrangements only. Some clones are missing; in checked studies, unresolved V genes explain under half, and the rest has no known cause. The sample contains roughly 42,000 clones, approximately 88% of them found a single time. The ten largest make up 20% to 30% of the sample. The intended sense of this specimen's time point label: about 28 days (+/-7) after the second vaccine dose. The treatment or condition label here, explained by the study, means: meningococcal conjugate vaccine given as trial control. Sequenced here: peripheral blood, sampled 28 days after the second dose of the MenACWY control vaccine. Receptors were obtained from an adult who received the MenACWY meningococcal vaccine as a control.

The J gene is TRBJ1-5, the V gene TRBV27; unclear D gene. The V end was cut by 4 bases, the J end by 0 bases, with 13 bases between. CDR3 length: 16 amino acids. Germline V gives CDR1 MNHEY, CDR2 SMNVEV (reference sequence). The CDR3 coding sequence is TGTGCCAGCAGTTCCGAGGGCCGGATTAGCAATCAGCCCCAGCATTTT. Translation: CASSSEGRISNQPQHF.

This clone was observed a few times. V is TRBV11-2 and J is TRBJ2-7, with D hard to call. V gave up 3 bases and J gave up 1 base, with 13 bases separating them. The CDR3 extends over 15 amino acids. Germline CDR1 SGHAT, CDR2 FQNNGV. The CDR3 DNA reads as TGTGCCAGCAGCTTGATTTATGACCCGTCCTACGAGCAGTACTTC. Encoded protein: CASSLIYDPSYEQYF.

In DNA form, the CDR3 reads TGTGCCAGCAGCTCCGGGCTAGCGGGAGGTACCGAGCAGTACTTC. This gives the protein CASSSGLAGGTEQYF. The chain employs TRBV6-5 and TRBJ2-7; the match to TRBD2 covers 11 bases. Per germline, CDR1 MNHEY and CDR2 SVGAGI. V lost 6 bases, J lost 6 bases, and 10 bases stayed unmatched. The CDR3 covers 15 residues.

The chain recombines TRBV4-1 with TRBJ2-2, with D perhaps TRBD1 or TRBD2 (5 bases each). Trimming left V 0 bases short and J 3 bases short, with 17 bases between. This CDR3 contains 18 residues. In germline, CDR1 is MGHRA, CDR2 YSYEKL. The chain's CDR3 is CASSQEGLARRDTGELFF. Here the CDR3 DNA reads TGCGCCAGCAGCCAAGAGGGGCTAGCCCGTCGGGACACCGGGGAGCTGTTTTTT.

This rearrangement joins TRBV19 to TRBJ1-3; 7 nucleotides align to TRBD1. Germline values: CDR1 LNHDA, CDR2 SQIVND (reference sequence). The CDR3 is 15 amino acids. V lost 6 bases to trimming and J lost 0 bases; unmatched junction nucleotides: 5. Here the CDR3 reads CASSWDSYSGNTIYF. The CDR3 DNA is TGTGCCAGTAGCTGGGACAGCTACTCTGGAAACACCATATATTTT.

This clone has just a few counts. The rearrangement joins TRBV19 to TRBJ1-2, with 8 bases identical to TRBD1. Trimming removed 3 bases from V and 8 bases from J; junction bases left unmatched: 8. The CDR3 consists of 14 residues. From germline, CDR1 is LNHDA and CDR2 SQIVND (reference sequence). CDR3 protein: CASSIGQGQGGYTF. The CDR3 region has the DNA TGTGCCAGTAGTATCGGACAGGGACAAGGCGGCTACACCTTC.

The CDR3 DNA sequence: TGCAGTGCACCTACTAGGCGTGAGCAGTTCTTC. It codes for CSAPTRREQFF. V is TRBV20-1 and J is TRBJ2-1; maybe TRBD2 (5 bases). This CDR3 contains 11 residues. Germline assignment: CDR1 DFQATT and CDR2 SNEGSKA (reference sequence). Trimming shortened V by 6 bases and J by 9 bases, and 12 bases separated the two germline ends.

The J gene is TRBJ2-3, the V gene TRBV5-1, with 7 bases lining up with TRBD2. This CDR3 spans 16 amino acids. V lost 4 bases, J lost 2 bases, and 10 bases stayed unmatched. Germline V CDR1 and CDR2: SGHRS, YFSETQ. The chain's CDR3 is CASSGGNGRPTDTQYF. As DNA, the CDR3 is TGCGCCAGCAGCGGCGGGAACGGGAGGCCCACAGATACGCAGTATTTT.

In its sample, this clone was seen once. This chain joins TRBV7-9 and TRBJ1-5; no definite D call. The CDR3 has 16 amino acids. V was clipped by 0 bases and J by 3 bases, with 12 bases between them. Germline V gene data show CDR1 as SEHNR and CDR2 as FQNEAQ (reference sequence). Here the CDR3 reads CASSLAAGFINQPQHF. The CDR3 nucleotides read TGTGCCAGCAGCTTAGCTGCGGGGTTCATCAATCAGCCCCAGCATTTT.

The V gene is TRBV2, the J gene TRBJ2-3; D call uncertain. CDR1 is SNHLY, CDR2 FYNNEI, per germline. The CDR3 runs 12 residues. Trimming shortened V by 7 bases and J by 4 bases, and 9 bases separated the two germline ends. The CDR3 sequence is CASTQLPDTQYF. DNA of the CDR3: TGTGCCAGCACCCAACTCCCAGATACGCAGTATTTT.

This clone was seen once. This chain links TRBV15 with TRBJ2-1; 8 bases map to TRBD2. With 1 base clipped from V and 5 bases from J, the junction kept 13 bases outside the gene matches. Germline V gene sequence: CDR1 LNHNV, CDR2 YYDKDF (reference sequence). CDR3 length equals 18 residues. CDR3 protein: CATSRVGRHSGKHNEQFF. Here the CDR3 DNA reads TGTGCCACCAGCAGAGTCGGCCGGCATAGCGGGAAACACAATGAGCAGTTCTTC. Full variable domain (missing parts from reference TRBV15 and TRBJ2-1): DAMVIQNPRYQVTQFGKPVTLSCSQTLNHNVMYWYQQKSSQAPKLLFHYYDKDFNNEADTPDNFQSRRPNTSFCFLDIRSPGLGDTAMYLCATSRVGRHSGKHNEQFFGPGTRLTVL.

The chain joins TRBV3-1 (or the pseudogene TRBV3-2) to TRBJ2-3; 7 bases match TRBD1. With V trimmed by 4 bases and J by 6 bases, 7 bases remained unmatched. The CDR3 spans 14 residues. Germline values: CDR1 LGHDT, CDR2 YNNKEL (reference sequence). CDR3 nucleotides: TGTGCCAGCAGCCGGGTTCCGACAGGGGATACGCAGTATTTT. Protein: CASSRVPTGDTQYF.